This T cell receptor beta chain appears in the sequencing data of a study of tumor-infiltrating lymphocytes in primary liver carcinoma. The CDR3 runs 15 residues. Germline CDR1 and CDR2: SQVTM and ANQGSEA. Trimming took off 5 bases at V and 2 bases at J, with 16 bases between the two ends. About this clonotype: A much larger clone sits a single nucleotide away, making a read error possible.

A primer matching the constant region was used to make TCR beta cDNA from 450 to 550 ng of total RNA. For TCR beta, libraries were produced by three nested multiplex PCR rounds using slightly modified ARM-PCR. For roughly 11 cycles apiece, the opening two PCR rounds ran with TRBV1-TRBV30 forward primers and a C-beta reverse primer. TCRdb re-analysed the multiplex PCR reads in MiXCR, keeping a single row per CDR3 protein. The data contain 310,000 or so distinct CDR3 sequences, 58% of them singletons. Unsorted whole blood yielded blood RNA, and germline DNA was extracted as well. This chain connects TRBV29-1 to TRBJ2-1, with a tentative D call TRBD2 (5 bases). This sequence originates from a woman aged 25-40 years with primary liver carcinoma and hepatitis B virus infection. The specimen sequenced was peripheral blood. The CDR3 coding sequence is TGCAGCGTTCGAGGGTGGCTCTCGGCCTACAATGAGCAGTTCTTC. Translating gives CSVRGWLSAYNEQFF.